One sample yielded the 16 T cell receptor beta chains listed below, sequenced in a study of blood T cell repertoires in COVID-19. Assay used: immunoSEQ multiplex PCR; TCRdb lists only in-frame clones, some missing. Among hundreds of thousands of clones, nearly 90% were seen once, and the ten largest hold around 4.5%. Sample: PBMCs or T cells enriched from blood (not recorded which). The receptors stem from a woman aged 18-35 years with acute COVID-19.

V gene TRBV28 combines with J gene TRBJ2-3; 8 bases align to TRBD2. With V trimmed by 6 bases and J by 4 bases, 6 bases remained unmatched. In germline, CDR1 is MDHEN, CDR2 SYDVKM. The CDR3 loop spans 14 amino acids. The CDR3, as DNA: TGTGCCAGCAGCGGGGGGGGCGGGCCAGATACGCAGTATTTT. Translated, it gives CASSGGGGPDTQYF.

The chain is built from TRBV10-3 and TRBJ2-1; D gene ambiguous. Between the trimmed V and J ends, which lost 2 bases and 8 bases, there was a span of 10 bases. The germline CDR1 and CDR2 sequences are ENHRY and SYGVKD. CDR3 size: 13 residues. CDR3 amino acids: CAISEPLGYEQFF. CDR3 in DNA: TGTGCCATCAGTGAGCCGCTAGGCTATGAGCAGTTCTTC.

CDR3 nucleotides: TGTGCCAGCAGCTTGCGACAGGGAGACACCGGGGAGCTGTTTTTT. Translation: CASSLRQGDTGELFF. This chain uses TRBV5-4 with TRBJ2-2, with 7 bases lining up with TRBD1. J was trimmed by 3 bases and V by 1 base; bases with no gene match: 3. The CDR3 contains 15 residues. Germline V gene data show CDR1 as SGHNT and CDR2 as YYREEE (reference sequence).

The chain has TRBV11-3 and TRBJ2-2, with 10 bases that match TRBD2. There are 16 residues in the CDR3. CDR1 and CDR2 (germline): SGHNT, YENEEA. V trimming: 5 bases; J trimming: 6 bases; junction bases outside the gene matches: 9. The CDR3 DNA is TGTGCCAGCAGCCCAGAGCAGCGGGAGGGTCCCGGGGAGCTGTTTTTT. Protein product: CASSPEQREGPGELFF.

This clone showed up just a few times. The V call is TRBV4-1, the J call TRBJ2-5; 8 bases map to TRBD2. There are 16 residues in the CDR3. Germline V gives CDR1 MGHRA, CDR2 YSYEKL. The V segment lost 4 bases and the J segment 1 base; nucleotides outside the gene matches: 8. The CDR3 nucleotides read TGCGCCAGCAGCCGGGGGATAGCGGGAACCCAAGAGACCCAGTACTTC. Translation gives CASSRGIAGTQETQYF.

This chain joins TRBV3-1 (or the pseudogene TRBV3-2) and TRBJ1-2, with 12 nucleotides matching TRBD1. CDR1 LGHDT and CDR2 YNNKEL come from the germline V gene (reference sequence). The junction had 7 bases not matched to a gene; V was cut back by 0 bases and J by 8 bases. The CDR3 spans 16 residues. DNA of the CDR3: TGTGCCAGCAGCCAAGAATGGGGACAGGGGGCTAGGGGCTACACCTTC. Translating gives CASSQEWGQGARGYTF.

Concerning this clone itself: This CDR3 is also generated by other DNA sequences in the sample. The gene calls are TRBV18 and TRBJ1-1; no clear D gene. Germline V lookup: CDR1 KGHSH, CDR2 LQKENI. The ends were cut back, 3 bases at V and 3 bases at J, with 5 bases in the middle. This CDR3 contains 12 residues. The CDR3: CASSPRDTEAFF. CDR3 bases: TGTGCCAGCTCACCGAGGGACACTGAAGCTTTCTTT.

CDR3 in amino acids: CASSSQPTGSEQYF. CDR3 DNA sequence: TGTGCCAGCAGTTCACAACCAACAGGGAGCGAGCAGTACTTC. The chain combines TRBV28 with TRBJ2-7; tentatively, D is TRBD1 (6 bases). The CDR3 covers 14 residues. Germline values: CDR1 MDHEN, CDR2 SYDVKM. V lost 4 bases, J lost 6 bases, and 16 bases lay in between.

This clone has only one observation. The gene calls are TRBV6-5 and TRBJ2-7; 7 positions match TRBD1. Per germline, CDR1 MNHEY and CDR2 SVGAGI. J was trimmed by 3 bases and V by 6 bases; bases with no gene match: 5. The CDR3 runs 13 residues. CDR3 amino acids: CASSYRTGYEQYF. The CDR3 coding sequence is TGTGCCAGCAGCTACAGGACAGGCTACGAGCAGTACTTC.

The rearrangement links TRBV12-3 or TRBV12-4 to TRBJ1-1, with 7 nucleotides matching TRBD1. The CDR3 runs to 13 residues. J was trimmed by 8 bases and V by 5 bases; bases with no gene match: 8. This CDR3 is CASSPTGVGEAFF. CDR3 in DNA: TGTGCCAGCAGTCCCACAGGGGTAGGGGAAGCTTTCTTT.

The V and J genes are TRBV5-1 and TRBJ1-5; tentative D call: TRBD1 (5 bases). The CDR3 contains 14 residues. V lost 0 bases and J 5 bases, leaving 9 bases between the germline ends. Germline V lookup: CDR1 SGHRS, CDR2 YFSETQ. The CDR3 here is CASSLAGIDQPQHF. CDR3 nucleotides: TGCGCCAGCAGCTTGGCAGGGATTGATCAGCCCCAGCATTTT.

The chain carries TRBV24-1 and TRBJ1-5; D uncertain. Germline lookup yields CDR1 KGHDR and CDR2 SFDVKD. This CDR3 has 13 residues. The germline V and J ends were trimmed by 5 bases and 4 bases, with 8 bases remaining between them. This CDR3 is CATSGAWNQPQHF. In nucleotides, the CDR3 is TGTGCCACCAGTGGAGCCTGGAATCAGCCCCAGCATTTT.

The chain joins TRBV7-9 to TRBJ1-3; 7 bases match TRBD1. CDR1 is SEHNR and CDR2 is FQNEAQ in the germline V gene (reference sequence). V was clipped by 3 bases and J by 0 bases; unmatched bases: 8. The CDR3 spans 17 residues. CDR3 in DNA: TGTGCCAGCAGCTTCAGACAGGGAGCCATCTCTGGAAACACCATATATTTT. Translating gives CASSFRQGAISGNTIYF.

This chain connects TRBV6-6 to TRBJ1-5; 8 bases match TRBD1. This CDR3 contains 14 residues. Germline V gene sequence: CDR1 MNHNY, CDR2 SVGAGI (reference sequence). The V segment lost 6 bases and the J segment 11 bases; nucleotides outside the gene matches: 12. Written as DNA, the CDR3 is TGTGCCAGCAGCGCCGGACAGGGCGGGAGAGCCCAGCATTTT. Its protein is CASSAGQGGRAQHF.

The chain links TRBV12-3 or TRBV12-4 to TRBJ1-2; no definite D call. V was clipped by 6 bases and J by 4 bases, with 12 bases between them. The CDR3 totals 13 residues. CDR3 amino acids: CASSGEFGYGYTF. CDR3 DNA: TGTGCCAGCAGCGGGGAATTCGGCTATGGCTACACCTTC.

The V call is TRBV7-6, the J call TRBJ1-1; D gene uncertain. This CDR3 region has 12 residues. From germline, CDR1 is SGHVS and CDR2 FNYEAQ. Trimming took 1 base from V and 5 from J, leaving 5 bases between them. CDR3 residues: CASSLDLTEAFF. The CDR3 nucleotides read TGTGCCAGCAGCTTAGATCTGACTGAAGCTTTCTTT.